These T cell receptor beta chains were read from a single sample in a study of T cells in tuberculosis. Method: immunoSEQ multiplex PCR; TCRdb's copy keeps in-frame clones and lacks some. The repertoire holds under 45,000 clones, with about 94% as singletons. Sequencing input: PBMCs. These receptors were obtained from a donor aged 10 to 29 with latent tuberculosis or without tuberculosis infection. Both conserved end residues are part of each CDR3. A D gene is named only where the DNA matches it firmly. Some rows have no size entry. The others give once, few or many, or a class for an expanded clone.

d_call: NA; v_call: TRBV7-3; j_call: TRBJ1-6; clone_size: NA; cdr3_aa: CASGPAGYNSPLHF; cdr3_nt: TGTGCCAGCGGGCCAGCGGGGTATAATTCACCCCTCCACTTT
d_call: TRBD2; v_call: TRBV19; j_call: TRBJ2-1; clone_size: NA; cdr3_aa: CASRVSGGFNEQFF; cdr3_nt: TGTGCCAGTAGGGTTTCGGGGGGTTTCAATGAGCAGTTCTTC
d_call: TRBD1; v_call: TRBV14; j_call: TRBJ2-7; clone_size: once; cdr3_aa: CASSQAPGGIGDQQYF; cdr3_nt: TGTGCCAGCAGCCAAGCTCCAGGGGGTATCGGGGACCAGCAGTACTTC
d_call: TRBD2; v_call: TRBV6-6; j_call: TRBJ2-3; clone_size: once; cdr3_aa: CASSSGTNTDTQYF; cdr3_nt: TGTGCCAGCAGTTCCGGGACTAACACAGATACGCAGTATTTT
d_call: NA; v_call: TRBV6-6; j_call: TRBJ2-1; clone_size: NA; cdr3_aa: CASSPTGEVFYEQFF; cdr3_nt: TGTGCCAGCAGCCCGACAGGTGAGGTCTTTTATGAGCAGTTCTTC
d_call: TRBD1; v_call: TRBV7-2; j_call: TRBJ2-1; clone_size: once; cdr3_aa: CASSSSGGSDEQFF; cdr3_nt: TGTGCCAGCAGCTCATCAGGGGGCTCGGATGAGCAGTTCTTC
d_call: NA; v_call: TRBV5-1; j_call: TRBJ2-7; clone_size: NA; cdr3_aa: CASSLPQGYEQYF; cdr3_nt: TGCGCCAGCAGCTTGCCCCAGGGGTACGAGCAGTACTTC
d_call: TRBD2; v_call: TRBV5-4; j_call: TRBJ2-7; clone_size: NA; cdr3_aa: CASSPDAGTTGYEQYF; cdr3_nt: TGTGCCAGCAGTCCCGACGCCGGGACTACTGGCTACGAGCAGTACTTC
d_call: TRBD1; v_call: TRBV5-1; j_call: TRBJ1-2; clone_size: NA; cdr3_aa: CASSLGDRVYGYTF; cdr3_nt: TGCGCCAGCAGCTTGGGGGACAGGGTCTATGGCTACACCTTC
d_call: NA; v_call: TRBV13; j_call: TRBJ2-7; clone_size: NA; cdr3_aa: CASSFGQTYEQYF; cdr3_nt: TGTGCCAGCAGCTTTGGGCAAACCTACGAGCAGTACTTC
d_call: TRBD1; v_call: TRBV7-9; j_call: TRBJ1-2; clone_size: NA; cdr3_aa: CASSPHDDRVYGYTF; cdr3_nt: TGTGCCAGCAGCCCACACGATGACAGGGTCTATGGCTACACCTTC
d_call: TRBD1; v_call: TRBV5-8; j_call: TRBJ2-3; clone_size: NA; cdr3_aa: CASSARQGASSTDTQYF; cdr3_nt: TGTGCCAGCAGCGCCCGACAGGGGGCTTCCTCCACAGATACGCAGTATTTT
d_call: NA; v_call: TRBV4-1; j_call: TRBJ2-2; clone_size: NA; cdr3_aa: CASSQVRANTGELFF; cdr3_nt: TGCGCCAGCAGCCAAGTCAGGGCGAACACCGGGGAGCTGTTTTTT